This TCR beta chain was captured in a study of T cell clusters in autoimmune cytopenias. Whole-study results and caveats: TRB repertoire shifts in secondary cytopenia and chronic lymphocytic leukemia mostly reflected lymphoma, not autoimmunity.

Some 38,000 genome equivalents of blood DNA were amplified for TRB. CDR3 length: 13 residues. TRB was amplified by touch-down multiplex PCR, primer pools A and B combined. TCRdb re-called the multiplex PCR reads and gives one entry per CDR3 protein, without DNA. This specimen shows roughly 3,000 distinct CDR3 sequences; the ten leading clones hold approximately 40%. Notes on this clonotype: Its antigen is not known.

The clonotype originates from a human donor with an autoimmune cytopenia or autoimmune hepatitis (not recorded which). This chain links TRBV12-3 or TRBV12-4 with TRBJ2-3. The source material was peripheral blood. CDR3 residues: CASSFLAQHTQYF.